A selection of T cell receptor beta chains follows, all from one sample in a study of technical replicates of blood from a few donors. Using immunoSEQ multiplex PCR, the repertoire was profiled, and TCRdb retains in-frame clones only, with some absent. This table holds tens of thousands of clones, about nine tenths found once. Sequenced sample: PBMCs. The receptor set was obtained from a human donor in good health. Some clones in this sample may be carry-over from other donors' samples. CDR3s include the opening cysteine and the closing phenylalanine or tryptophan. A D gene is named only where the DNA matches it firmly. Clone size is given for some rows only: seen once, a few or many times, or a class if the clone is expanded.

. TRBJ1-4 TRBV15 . TGTGCCACCAGCAGAGGCGGGCCGGAAAAACTGTTTTTT CATSRGGPEKLFF
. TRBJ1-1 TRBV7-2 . TGTGCCAGCAGCCGGCAACAGAGTACCACTGAAGCTTTCTTT CASSRQQSTTEAFF
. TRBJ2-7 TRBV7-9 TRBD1 TGTGCCAGCGGGTGGACAGGGACCTACGAGCAGTACTTC CASGWTGTYEQYF
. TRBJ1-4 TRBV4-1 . TGCGCCAGCAGCCAAGGGCAGGGAACTAATGAAAAACTGTTTTTT CASSQGQGTNEKLFF
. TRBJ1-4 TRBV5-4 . TGTGCCAGCAGCGGATCCGGGACTCGAGGTGAAAAACTGTTTTTT CASSGSGTRGEKLFF
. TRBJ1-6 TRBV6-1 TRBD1 TGTGCCAGCAGTGGGGTGGGGACAGGGGTTCGTTCACCCCTCCACTTT CASSGVGTGVRSPLHF
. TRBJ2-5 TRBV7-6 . TGTGCCAGCAGCAAAGGTTGGGGACAAAAAGAGACCCAGTACTTC CASSKGWGQKETQYF
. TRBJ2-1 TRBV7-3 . TGTGCCAGCAGCCCTCCTTCGAGTAATTCTAATGAGCAGTTCTTC CASSPPSSNSNEQFF
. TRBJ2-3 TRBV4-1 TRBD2 TGCGCCAGCAGCCAAGATACCCAACTAGCGGGGGGGCAGGGAACGCAGTATTTT CASSQDTQLAGGQGTQYF
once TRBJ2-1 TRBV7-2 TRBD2 TGTGCCAGCAGCTCCCCTGACCTAGCGGCATCCTACAATGAGCAGTTCTTC CASSSPDLAASYNEQFF
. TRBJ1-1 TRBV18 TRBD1 TGTGCCAGCTCACCGGGACAGGGGAACACTGAAGCTTTCTTT CASSPGQGNTEAFF
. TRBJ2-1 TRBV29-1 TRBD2 TGCAGCGTTGAGCTCGCGGGGGGTTACAATGAGCAGTTCTTC CSVELAGGYNEQFF
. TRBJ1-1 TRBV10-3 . TGTGCCATCAGTGATTACGGGACACTGAACACTGAAGCTTTCTTT CAISDYGTLNTEAFF
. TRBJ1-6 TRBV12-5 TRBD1 TGTGCTAGTGTTTTGCAGGGGGCGAACTATAATTCACCCCTCCACTTT CASVLQGANYNSPLHF
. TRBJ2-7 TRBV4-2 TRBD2 TGTGCCAGCAGCCGGGGGGAGGGCAACGAGCAGTACTTC CASSRGEGNEQYF
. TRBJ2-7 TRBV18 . TGTGCCAGCTCACCACCCGGGGGCGAGCAGTACTTC CASSPPGGEQYF
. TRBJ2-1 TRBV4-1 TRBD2 TGCGCCAGCAGCCAAGTAATAGGAGCGGGATCTGAGCAGTTCTTC CASSQVIGAGSEQFF
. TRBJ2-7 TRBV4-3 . TGCGCCAGCAGCCAAGAGAGCAGGACATACTACGAGCAGTACTTC CASSQESRTYYEQYF
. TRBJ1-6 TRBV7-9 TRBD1 TGTGCCAGCAGCTTAGCGGGGACAGGGGTATCCCCCCTCCACTTT CASSLAGTGVSPLHF
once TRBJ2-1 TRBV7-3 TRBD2 TGTGCCAGCAGCTTAACGGCTAGCGGGCCGGCTGAGCAGTTCTTC CASSLTASGPAEQFF
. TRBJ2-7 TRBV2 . TGTGCCAGCAGTGACAGGGGTGCGGTTGACGAGCAGTACTTC CASSDRGAVDEQYF
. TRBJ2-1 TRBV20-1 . TGCAGTGCTGGGCCGGAAGGTGAGCAGTTCTTC CSAGPEGEQFF
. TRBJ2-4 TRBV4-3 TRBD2 TGCGCCAGCAGCCAAGATCCGGGGGGGTCGGCCAAAAACATTCAGTACTTC CASSQDPGGSAKNIQYF
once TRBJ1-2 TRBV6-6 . TGTGCCAGCAGTTCCGTGGGGGGGGGTGACGGCTACACCTTC CASSSVGGGDGYTF
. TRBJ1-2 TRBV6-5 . TGTGCCAGCAGTTACTCCACAGCAAACTATGGCTACACCTTC CASSYSTANYGYTF
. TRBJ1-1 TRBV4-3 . TGCGCCAGCAGCCAAGATTGGAGGGATGAAGCTTTCTTT CASSQDWRDEAFF
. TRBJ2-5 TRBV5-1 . TGCGCCAGCAGCTTCGGTCCCAACGGGCAAGAGACCCAGTACTTC CASSFGPNGQETQYF
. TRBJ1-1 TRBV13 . TGTGCCAGCAGCCCACGGCGGGGGATCACTGAAGCTTTCTTT CASSPRRGITEAFF
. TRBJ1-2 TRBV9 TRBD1 TGTGCCAGCAGGTTGGGACAGGGATATGACTATGGCTACACCTTC CASRLGQGYDYGYTF
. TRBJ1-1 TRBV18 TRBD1 TGTGCCAGCTCATCGGACAGGGGGACCGAAGCTTTCTTT CASSSDRGTEAFF
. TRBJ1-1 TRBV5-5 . TGTGCCAGCAGCTTAGGGGCGAACACTGAAGCTTTCTTT CASSLGANTEAFF
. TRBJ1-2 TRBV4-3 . TGCGCCAGCAGCCAGGCGGCCACGAATACTAACTATGGCTACACCTTC CASSQAATNTNYGYTF
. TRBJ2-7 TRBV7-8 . TGTGCCAGCAGCTTATTAGTAGGGGGGGGGATTTACGAGCAGTACTTC CASSLLVGGGIYEQYF
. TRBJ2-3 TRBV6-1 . TGTGCCAGCAGATATCCCGGGAGTAGAGATACGCAGTATTTT CASRYPGSRDTQYF
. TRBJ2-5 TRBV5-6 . TGTGCCAGCAGCTTGTGGGGCGTAGAGACCCAGTACTTC CASSLWGVETQYF
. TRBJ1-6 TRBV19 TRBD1 TGTGCCAGCGGGGACAGGGGCCCTTCACCCCTCCACTTT CASGDRGPSPLHF
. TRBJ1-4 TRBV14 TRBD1 TGTGCCAGCAGCCAAGCAGGGGGCCTTGAAAAACTGTTTTTT CASSQAGGLEKLFF
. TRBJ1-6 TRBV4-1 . TGCGCCAGCAGCCCCATAACGGGAAATTCACCCCTCCACTTT CASSPITGNSPLHF
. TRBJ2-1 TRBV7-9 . TGTGCCAGCAGCACCGGGAAATACAATGAGCAGTTCTTC CASSTGKYNEQFF
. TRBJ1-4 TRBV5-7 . TGTGCCAGCAGCTTGGCCCAATGTGGGGGCGAGGCAACTAATGAAAAACTGTTTTTT CASSLAQCGGEATNEKLFF
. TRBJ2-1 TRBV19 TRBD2 TGTGCCAGTAGCCGTTCGGGGACTAGCTTAGGTGAGCAGTTCTTC CASSRSGTSLGEQFF
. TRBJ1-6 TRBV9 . TGTGCCAGCAGCCCCGGGCAGGGTTCACCCCTCCACTTT CASSPGQGSPLHF
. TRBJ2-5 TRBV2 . TGTGCCAGCAGTGACGTGGCGGCGGAGACCCAGTACTTC CASSDVAAETQYF
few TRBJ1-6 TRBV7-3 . TGTGCCAGCAGCTTAAAAGGGGTACATAATTCACCCCTCCACTTT CASSLKGVHNSPLHF
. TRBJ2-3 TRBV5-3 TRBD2 TGTGCCCTGAATACGACTAGCGGGGGGGCCGGGACAGATACGCAGTATTTT CALNTTSGGAGTDTQYF
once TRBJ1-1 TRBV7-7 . TGTGCCAGCAGCCCCGCGGTGGGGAACACTGAAGCTTTCTTT CASSPAVGNTEAFF
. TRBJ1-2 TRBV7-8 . TGTGCCAGCAGCTTAGGAATTTCGGGCTATGGCTACACCTTC CASSLGISGYGYTF